The 10 T cell receptor beta chains below were found in one sample sequenced in a study of OX40 agonist ivuxolimab in advanced cancers. The data were produced by immunoSEQ multiplex PCR, yet TCRdb's version contains in-frame clones alone and is incomplete. The table lists some 50,000 clones, approximately 86% of them singletons. This specimen consisted of CD4+ or CD8+ T cells sorted from blood, obtained in a trial of the OX40 agonist ivuxolimab. The receptors were gathered from an adult with an advanced solid tumor such as melanoma, head and neck, liver or kidney cancer.

V usage is TRBV7-9 and J usage is TRBJ2-1; 13 nucleotides align to TRBD2. The CDR3 has 16 residues. The V gene's germline CDR1 is SEHNR and CDR2 FQNEAQ (reference sequence). Trimming at V came to 5 bases and at J to 9 bases, leaving 10 bases not matched to a gene. CDR3 region: CASSAPVGLAGLEQFF. The CDR3 nucleotides are TGTGCCAGCAGCGCCCCCGTGGGACTAGCGGGACTTGAGCAGTTCTTC.

CDR3: CASSQGAYSNYGYTF. CDR3 DNA sequence: TGTGCCAGCAGCCAGGGGGCTTACAGCAACTATGGCTACACCTTC. V gene TRBV6-5 combines with J gene TRBJ1-2; 8 bases agree with TRBD1. Germline values: CDR1 MNHEY, CDR2 SVGAGI. This CDR3 comprises 15 residues. The ends lost 6 bases at V and 2 bases at J; junction bases unmatched: 8.

This clone was detected once. V gene TRBV5-1 combines with J gene TRBJ2-7; 11 bases are shared with TRBD2. The CDR3 covers 14 residues. The J segment lost 2 bases and the V segment lost 5 bases, leaving 3 bases of the junction unmatched. CDR1 is SGHRS and CDR2 is YFSETQ in the germline V gene. The CDR3 loop is CASRGTSGPYEQYF. The CDR3 coding sequence is TGCGCCAGCAGAGGGACTAGCGGTCCCTACGAGCAGTACTTC.

The chain carries TRBV18 and TRBJ1-6; the match to TRBD1 covers 11 bases. CDR1 is KGHSH, CDR2 LQKENI, per germline. The CDR3 is made up of 18 amino acids. The junction had 4 bases not matched to a gene; V was cut back by 3 bases and J by 0 bases. The CDR3, as DNA: TGTGCCAGCTCACCCCGGGACAGGGGGAGCTCCTATAATTCACCCCTCCACTTT. Its protein product is CASSPRDRGSSYNSPLHF. Together with reference TRBV18 and TRBJ1-6, the CDR3 gives the full variable domain: NAGVMQNPRHLVRRRGQEARLRCSPMKGHSHVYWYRQLPEEGLKFMVYLQKENIIDESGMPKERFSAEFPKEGPSILRIQQVVRGDSAAYFCASSPRDRGSSYNSPLHFGNGTRLTVT.

The chain combines TRBV9 with TRBJ2-2; D may be TRBD1 (5 bases). The CDR3 covers 14 residues. V was cut by 1 base and J by 7 bases, with 11 bases left in between. Germline V gene sequence: CDR1 SGDLS, CDR2 YYNGEE. The CDR3 region has the DNA TGTGCCAGCAGCGTAAGGGCAGGGATCGGGGAGCTGTTTTTT. Encoded protein: CASSVRAGIGELFF.

The chain recombines TRBV28 with TRBJ2-1, with 9 positions matching TRBD2. The CDR3 has 17 residues. Unmatched junction bases numbered 10, after V lost 4 bases and J lost 3 bases. CDR1 is MDHEN, CDR2 SYDVKM, per germline. CDR3 DNA: TGTGCCAGCAGTTCCCGATCTCGCGGGAGGGTCTACAATGAGCAGTTCTTC. Residues: CASSSRSRGRVYNEQFF.

The chain employs TRBV4-2 and TRBJ2-7; the D is unclear. The CDR3 sequence is 13 residues long. Germline V gene lookup returns CDR1 LGHNA and CDR2 YNFKEQ. V shed 1 base and J shed 2 bases, with 6 bases lying between them. The DNA for the CDR3 is TGTGCCAGCAGCCAAGGGATCCCCTACGAGCAGTACTTC. Translation: CASSQGIPYEQYF.

This clone has just a few counts. The chain combines TRBV25-1 with TRBJ1-1; D is unclear. This CDR3 is 11 amino acids long. Germline CDR1 MGHDK, CDR2 SYGVNS. The V end lost 4 bases, the J end lost 6 bases, and 6 bases lay between the germline ends. CDR3 in amino acids: CASSGLSEAFF. Here the CDR3 DNA reads TGTGCCAGCAGTGGACTGTCTGAAGCTTTCTTT.

Comment on this clone: This sample also contains other DNA sequences that code for the same CDR3. The genes are TRBV29-1 and TRBJ2-7; a weak D match, TRBD2 (5 bases). The CDR3 runs to 12 residues. V lost 4 bases and J 2 bases, leaving 9 bases between the germline ends. Germline V gene lookup returns CDR1 SQVTM and CDR2 ANQGSEA. The CDR3 region is CSVASGAYEQYF. The CDR3 DNA reads as TGCAGCGTTGCAAGCGGTGCCTACGAGCAGTACTTC.

The chain combines TRBV19 with TRBJ2-1; the D is unclear. This CDR3 has 12 residues. The germline V and J ends were trimmed by 5 bases and 7 bases, with 9 bases remaining between them. CDR1 is LNHDA and CDR2 is SQIVND in the germline V gene (reference sequence). CDR3 nucleotides: TGTGCCAGTAGTCAACTCGCAAATGAGCAGTTCTTC. Amino acids: CASSQLANEQFF.